This T cell receptor (beta chain) derives from a study of T cell responses to AZD1222 COVID-19 vaccine. Notes on the study in general: In a largely white British group with more females than males, clonal diversity was possibly underestimated. Among spike-specific TCRs, nearly half reportedly target unmutated variant regions.

Clones were read by immunoSEQ multiplex PCR, and TCRdb kept only the in-frame ones, dropping some. Counted here are fewer than 150,000 clones, approximately 90% occurring once; the ten biggest clones make up 3.4%. Per the germline V gene, CDR1 is MNHNS and CDR2 is SASEGT. The CDR3 runs 14 residues. V gave up 1 base and J gave up 6 bases, with 12 bases separating them. Worth noting for this clone: What it binds is unknown.

This chain uses TRBV6-1 with TRBJ1-1, with a tentative D call TRBD1 (6 bases). Specimen: peripheral blood, collected on day 0 of AZD1222 vaccination. The TCR originated in an adult in good health. CDR3 bases: TGTGCCAGCAGTGAAGGCAGGGGTTGGCCTGAAGCTTTCTTT. It translates to CASSEGRGWPEAFF.